This TCR beta chain appears in the sequencing data of a study of CD8 T cells in Susac syndrome (dated by TCRdb to between 2019 and 2020). For the study in its entirety: Whether CD8+ T cell activation and differentiation in Susac syndrome was antigen driven was tested using repertoire sequencing. What the study reported, not specific to this receptor: The study acknowledged that relatively few individuals were included in the TCR sequencing and HLA analysis.

As for this clonotype: Its antigen specificity is not known. No base qualities exist here, and no much larger clone lies one base off it.

High-throughput TCR beta sequencing profiled peripheral blood CD8+ and CD4+ T cells from healthy donors, Susac syndrome patients and multiple sclerosis patients. The multiple sclerosis controls were treatment-naive patients who had stable or active relapsing-remitting disease and met the revised McDonald criteria. Bulk CD8+ and CD4+ T cells were purified by magnetic negative isolation, whereas CD8+ TEMRA cells were enriched by FACS. Blood was drawn into EDTA tubes, processed within 24 hours, and PBMCs were isolated by density gradient centrifugation. PBMCs destined for TCR sequencing were cryopreserved in liquid nitrogen and later thawed in a 37 °C water bath. The sorted or isolated CD4+, CD8+ and CD8+ TEMRA cells reached a purity of at least 90%. In the germline V gene, CDR1 corresponds to SGHRS and CDR2 to YFSETQ. At the junction V is shortened by 4 bases and J by 6 bases; bases outside the gene matches: 9. The CDR3 spans 16 residues, from the cysteine through the phenylalanine. Here the CDR3 DNA is all that survives: 48 bases in frame from base 1.

RNA was extracted using the RNeasy kit, and about 0.5 to 1 ug of the RNA was reverse transcribed with random hexamers. The immunoSEQ multiplex PCR assay, which covers 54 Vbeta and 13 Jbeta segments, was used to amplify TCR beta CDR3 regions. To correct PCR amplification bias, a synthetic template baseline was used for both primer optimization and computational correction. The paper's processing steps were these. Reads were assigned to V, D and J genes according to IMGT and analyzed in immunoSEQ Analyzer, with only productive sequences retained. To calculate clonality, Shannon entropy was normalized by log2 of the number of productive unique sequences and then subtracted from one. Public and private clones were assessed among the 100 most prevalent clones of each patient and control. Susac-specific clones were defined as absent from healthy and MS cohorts, 850 to 1,300 published viral clones and other ImmuneACCESS disease sequences. TCRdb cleaned the public reads at Q25 with fastp, built clones with MiXCR and kept in-frame beta chains. Each entry merges the rows of one CDR3 protein and shows their most common DNA and genes. These V and J calls originate from TCRdb's pipeline instead of the authors' own analysis. Present in this sample are just over 300,000 distinct CDR3 sequences, roughly 94% of which were seen just once. Jointly, the top ten make up approximately 0.065% of the sample.

Sequencing used CD4+ T cells from PBMCs. This clonotype was obtained from a human donor with multiple sclerosis. The V gene is TRBV5-1 and the J gene is TRBJ1-6, with TRBD1 identical over 8 junction bases. The DNA sequence follows: TGCGCCAGCAGCCAAGGGGGACAGGCGGCTAATTCACCCCTCCACTTT. It is translated as CASSQGGQAANSPLHF.